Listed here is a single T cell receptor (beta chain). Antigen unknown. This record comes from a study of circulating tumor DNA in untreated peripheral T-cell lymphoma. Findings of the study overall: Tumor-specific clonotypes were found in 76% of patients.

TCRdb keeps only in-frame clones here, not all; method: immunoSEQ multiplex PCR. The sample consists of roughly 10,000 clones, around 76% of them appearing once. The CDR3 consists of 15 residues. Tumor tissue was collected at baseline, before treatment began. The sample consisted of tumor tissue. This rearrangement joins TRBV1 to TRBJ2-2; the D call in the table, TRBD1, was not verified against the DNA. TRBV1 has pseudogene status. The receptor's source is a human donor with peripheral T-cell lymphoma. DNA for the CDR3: TGCGCCAGCAGCCAAGCGGACAGGGTGTCCGGGGAGCTGTTTTTT. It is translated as CASSQADRVSGELFF.